A selection of T cell receptor beta chains follows, all from one sample in a study of cytomegalovirus exposure and HLA in healthy donors. This table comes from immunoSEQ multiplex PCR, and its TCRdb copy is limited to in-frame clones, with some not included. There are under 200,000 clones in the sample; roughly 84% occur only once, and about 0.37% lies in the top ten. Sequencing was carried out using PBMCs. The receptors originated from a boy aged 2 to 10 in good health and CMV-seronegative. Each CDR3 is given with its conserved first and last residue. The D gene is left open where the match is weak. Size values are once, few and many counts, or a class for expanded clones, and some rows have none.

TRBV7-9	TRBD1	few	TRBJ2-6	TGTGCCAGCAGCTTAGCAAGTGGGACAGGGGACCCTGGGGCCAACGTCCTGACTTTC	CASSLASGTGDPGANVLTF
TRBV11-3	.	.	TRBJ1-1	TGTGCCAGCAGCTTAGATCGGGGGGAAGCTTTCTTT	CASSLDRGEAFF
TRBV5-1	TRBD1	once	TRBJ2-3	TGCGCCAGCAGCTTGGGACAGGGGGGCACAGATACGCAGTATTTT	CASSLGQGGTDTQYF
TRBV19	.	.	TRBJ2-1	TGTGCCAGTAGGAGTAGCTACAATGAGCAGTTCTTC	CASRSSYNEQFF
TRBV6-5	.	.	TRBJ2-7	TGTGCCAGCAGACCCTGGCAGGGAGCGGGCCACGAGCAGTACTTC	CASRPWQGAGHEQYF
TRBV5-1	TRBD1	.	TRBJ2-7	TGCGCCAGCAGCTTGCCGACAGGGGGTATCTACGAGCAGTACTTC	CASSLPTGGIYEQYF
TRBV7-2	.	.	TRBJ2-1	TGTGCCAGCAGCCGATTACTAGGAGCCGTCGATGAGCAGTTCTTC	CASSRLLGAVDEQFF
TRBV7-2	TRBD1	.	TRBJ2-5	TGTGCCAGCAGCCTACAGGGGGCCCAGGAGACCCAGTACTTC	CASSLQGAQETQYF
TRBV6-6	.	.	TRBJ1-1	TGTGCCAGCAGAACAAGGAACACTGAAGCTTTCTTT	CASRTRNTEAFF
TRBV6-5	.	.	TRBJ1-6	TGTGCCAGCAGCTTGACAGGAGATAATTCACCCCTCCACTTT	CASSLTGDNSPLHF
TRBV7-6	TRBD1	.	TRBJ2-7	TGTGCCAGCAGCTTCGGAAGACAGGGATTTATCTACGAGCAGTACTTC	CASSFGRQGFIYEQYF
TRBV7-9	TRBD2	.	TRBJ2-7	TGTGCCAGCAGCTTATCTTCTACTAGCGACTCCTACGAGCAGTACTTC	CASSLSSTSDSYEQYF
TRBV4-1	.	.	TRBJ2-2	TGCGCCAGCAGCCAAGATCTCGGACAGTCGAACACCGGGGAGCTGTTTTTT	CASSQDLGQSNTGELFF
TRBV27	TRBD1	.	TRBJ2-7	TGTGCCAGCAGTCCGACAGGGGGCTTGAACGAGCAGTACTTC	CASSPTGGLNEQYF
TRBV4-1	TRBD2	.	TRBJ2-1	TGCGCCAGCAGCCAAGGACTAGCGGGATTGGTCAGGGGCAATGAGCAGTTCTTC	CASSQGLAGLVRGNEQFF
TRBV4-1	.	.	TRBJ2-7	TGCGCCAGCAGCCATGCCTACGAGCAGTACTTC	CASSHAYEQYF
TRBV28	.	.	TRBJ1-2	TGTGCCAGCACCTATGCCTCTAACAACGGGGGCTACACCTTC	CASTYASNNGGYTF
TRBV6-6	.	once	TRBJ2-3	TGTGCCAGCAGCCGAAGCTCGGGCAGGGCAGATACGCAGTATTTT	CASSRSSGRADTQYF
TRBV28	.	.	TRBJ2-2	TGTGCCAGCAGTTTTAGTACCGGGGAGCTGTTTTTT	CASSFSTGELFF
TRBV28	.	.	TRBJ1-2	TGTGCCAGCAGTACTGGACAGATCTATGGCTACACCTTC	CASSTGQIYGYTF
TRBV13	.	.	TRBJ1-1	TGTGCCAGCAGCTTAGACCCAGGCTCTGAAGCTTTCTTT	CASSLDPGSEAFF
TRBV5-1	.	.	TRBJ1-2	TGCGCCAGCAGCTTGGAGGGGGGGTCGAGTGGCTACACCTTC	CASSLEGGSSGYTF
TRBV6-1	.	.	TRBJ1-5	TGTGCCAGCAGAGAAAATCACGTAAGTGACTTTAGCAATCAGCCCCAGCATTTT	CASRENHVSDFSNQPQHF
TRBV10-1	.	.	TRBJ2-7	TGCGCCAGCAGTGAGACCAGCGGCACCTACGAGCAGTACTTC	CASSETSGTYEQYF
TRBV7-9	.	few	TRBJ1-2	TGTGCCAGCAGCTTAGCCACGGGAGGCTACTATGGCTACACCTTC	CASSLATGGYYGYTF
TRBV7-9	TRBD1	.	TRBJ2-2	TGTGCCAGCAGCTTTGGGTGGACAGGGGAGGCCGGGGAGCTGTTTTTT	CASSFGWTGEAGELFF
TRBV6-1	.	.	TRBJ2-7	TGTGCCAGCAGAGTAGACAGGCCTTCCTACGAGCAGTACTTC	CASRVDRPSYEQYF
TRBV5-1	.	few	TRBJ2-6	TGCGCCAGCAGCTCGACAGACAGGTTTTCTGGGGCCAACGTCCTGACTTTC	CASSSTDRFSGANVLTF
TRBV5-8	TRBD1	.	TRBJ1-5	TGTGCCAGCAGCTTGGCCCTCGGGACAGGGGTGAGCAATCAGCCCCAGCATTTT	CASSLALGTGVSNQPQHF
TRBV7-2	.	.	TRBJ2-2	TGTGCCAGCAGCCTTTCTAACACCGGGGAGCTGTTTTTT	CASSLSNTGELFF
TRBV5-1	TRBD1	.	TRBJ2-7	TGCGCCAGCAGCTTCGGGGACAGGGAACACGAGCAGTACTTC	CASSFGDREHEQYF
TRBV6-1	.	.	TRBJ1-1	TGTGCCAGCAGTGAAACAGAGAACACTGAAGCTTTCTTT	CASSETENTEAFF
TRBV9	.	.	TRBJ2-3	TGTGCCAGCAGCCTCAGGGGCGGCGGGAGAGGTCCCACAGATACGCAGTATTTT	CASSLRGGGRGPTDTQYF
TRBV11-2	TRBD2	few	TRBJ2-7	TGTGCCAGCAGCCTCGGGACTAGCGGTCTCGACGAGCAGTACTTC	CASSLGTSGLDEQYF
TRBV6-6	TRBD1	.	TRBJ1-5	TGTGCCAGCAGCTATGGGACAGGGGGAAATCAGCCCCAGCATTTT	CASSYGTGGNQPQHF
TRBV2	.	once	TRBJ1-5	TGTGCCAGCAGTGAAGCGGGCTATCAGCCCCAGCATTTT	CASSEAGYQPQHF
TRBV9	TRBD1	once	TRBJ2-1	TGTGCCAGCAGCGTCGAGGGACAGGATCACAATGAGCAGTTCTTC	CASSVEGQDHNEQFF
TRBV6-1	.	.	TRBJ2-7	TGTGCCAGCAGTACAGGGTACGAGCAGTACTTC	CASSTGYEQYF
TRBV2	TRBD1	.	TRBJ2-7	TGTGCCAGCAAGGACAGGGCAGGATCCTACGAGCAGTACTTC	CASKDRAGSYEQYF
TRBV7-8	.	.	TRBJ1-2	TGTGCCAGCAGCCCCGGGGGAGTTGGCTACACCTTC	CASSPGGVGYTF
TRBV7-9	.	.	TRBJ2-5	TGTGCCAGCAGCTTCCTAGCGAACCAAGAGACCCAGTACTTC	CASSFLANQETQYF
TRBV7-2	.	.	TRBJ2-1	TGTGCCAGCAGCTTAGACTTTAGCTCCTACAATGAGCAGTTCTTC	CASSLDFSSYNEQFF
TRBV5-4	.	.	TRBJ2-3	TGTGCCAGCAGCGGACAATCTGTGGCCTCGGGTACGCAGTATTTT	CASSGQSVASGTQYF
TRBV4-2	TRBD1	.	TRBJ2-7	TGTGCCAGCAGCCAAGAAAGATTGCCGGGACAGGGTGCCGTGGAGCAGTACTTC	CASSQERLPGQGAVEQYF
TRBV6-1	.	few	TRBJ1-5	TGTGCCAGCGGTGGACAATATAGCAATCAGCCCCAGCATTTT	CASGGQYSNQPQHF
TRBV27	TRBD1	.	TRBJ2-3	TGTGCCAGCACCGGGCAGGGGGCAGATACGCAGTATTTT	CASTGQGADTQYF
TRBV7-9	TRBD1	.	TRBJ1-3	TGTGCCAGCAGCCCAAGGACAGGGTCGCGGGCTGGAAACACCATATATTTT	CASSPRTGSRAGNTIYF
TRBV28	.	.	TRBJ2-7	TGTGCCAGCAGAACCCCCGGCAGGGGCTGGTACGAGCAGTACTTC	CASRTPGRGWYEQYF
TRBV2	.	.	TRBJ1-1	TGTGCCAGCAGTGTAACGGACACTGAAGCTTTCTTT	CASSVTDTEAFF
TRBV2	.	.	TRBJ2-3	TGTGCCAGCAGTGAATGTACCAGCCCCGGGGCGCAGTATTTT	CASSECTSPGAQYF
TRBV4-1	TRBD1	.	TRBJ1-1	TGCGCCAGCAGCTTCCAAGACAGGGACTCTGAAGCTTTCTTT	CASSFQDRDSEAFF
TRBV27	.	.	TRBJ2-7	TGTGCCAGCAGGGACACCACAGGAAACTCCTACGAGCAGTACTTC	CASRDTTGNSYEQYF
TRBV9	.	.	TRBJ2-1	TGTGCCAGCAGCGTAGCTGGACGGGAGCGGTTCGATGAGCAGTTCTTC	CASSVAGRERFDEQFF
TRBV25-1	.	.	TRBJ1-2	TGTGCCAGCAGATTACAGGGATACGGCTACACCTTC	CASRLQGYGYTF
TRBV12-5	TRBD1	.	TRBJ1-1	TGTGCTAGTTTAATGGGACAGCCCATGAACACTGAAGCTTTCTTT	CASLMGQPMNTEAFF
TRBV7-9	TRBD1	.	TRBJ2-5	TGTGCCAGCAGCTTCCAGGACAGGGTGAAAGAGACCCAGTACTTC	CASSFQDRVKETQYF
TRBV30	.	.	TRBJ1-4	TGTGCCTGGATCAACACAGGGCGGACAGCCTTTAATGAAAAACTGTTTTTT	CAWINTGRTAFNEKLFF
TRBV2	.	once	TRBJ2-7	TGTGCCAGCAGTGAAAGAGTTACCTACGAGCAGTACTTC	CASSERVTYEQYF
TRBV10-1	TRBD2	few	TRBJ2-7	TGCGCCAGCAGTGAGGCCGCAGCGGGGGGGCAATTGGAGCAGTACTTC	CASSEAAAGGQLEQYF
TRBV5-6	.	.	TRBJ1-1	TGTGCCAGCAGCTTCTCCTCAGGTAACACTGAAGCTTTCTTT	CASSFSSGNTEAFF